One sample yielded the 10 T cell receptor beta chains listed below, sequenced in a study of beta chain features in type 1 diabetes. As every portion of the isolated RNA was reverse transcribed, the sequencing read expressed TCRB transcripts. TCRdb's copy holds only in-frame clones and misses some; the assay was immunoSEQ multiplex PCR. The sample shows 150,000 to 200,000 clones, approximately 9% of them seen only once. Material: central memory CD4+ T cells from blood. The source is a woman aged 18-35 years in good health.

DNA of the CDR3: TGTGCCAGCAGCTTCTCGACTAGCGGCACAGATACGCAGTATTTT. This encodes CASSFSTSGTDTQYF. The rearrangement uses TRBV5-6 and TRBJ2-3; 8 positions agree with TRBD2. The CDR3 loop spans 15 amino acids. Germline CDR1 is SGHDT and CDR2 is YYEEEE. With V trimmed by 2 bases and J by 1 base, 3 bases remained unmatched.

This clone was recorded a few times. The chain employs TRBV29-1 and TRBJ2-1; 8 bases fit TRBD1. CDR1 and CDR2 (germline): SQVTM, ANQGSEA. V was pared by 6 bases and J by 8 bases, with 12 bases of the junction left unmatched. The CDR3 has 14 residues. The CDR3 loop reads CSVSGDRGSDEQFF. In nucleotides, the CDR3 is TGCAGCGTGTCCGGAGACAGGGGTTCGGATGAGCAGTTCTTC.

The table lists this clone with a few counts. The V and J genes are TRBV14 and TRBJ1-4; TRBD1 matches at 9 bases. The CDR3 has 15 residues. From germline, CDR1 is SGHDN and CDR2 FVKESK. The V and J ends lost 3 bases and 7 bases, in that order; junction bases with no gene match: 6. The chain's CDR3 is CASSQPGTGIEKLFF. The CDR3 DNA follows: TGTGCCAGCAGCCAGCCCGGGACAGGGATTGAAAAACTGTTTTTT.

This clone was seen a few times. J is TRBJ2-5 and V is TRBV7-3; 10 bases match TRBD2. V lost 5 bases to trimming and J lost 1 base; unmatched junction nucleotides: 4. The CDR3 has 15 amino acids. Germline values: CDR1 SGHTA, CDR2 FQGTGA. DNA for the CDR3: TGTGCCAGCAGCATTAGCGGGGGGTCCCAAGAGACCCAGTACTTC. Its translation: CASSISGGSQETQYF.

This chain uses TRBV7-2 with TRBJ2-3, with D perhaps TRBD1 (5 bases). Looked up from germline, CDR1 is SGHTA and CDR2 is FQGNSA. This CDR3 spans 14 amino acids. Trimming shortened V by 6 bases and J by 2 bases, and 12 bases separated the two germline ends. CDR3 amino acids: CASRQDSPTDTQYF. The CDR3 region has the DNA TGTGCCAGCAGACAAGACAGCCCCACAGATACGCAGTATTTT.

This clone came up many times. The chain uses TRBV4-1 and TRBJ2-1, with 7 positions matching TRBD1. The CDR3 runs to 16 residues. Germline lookup yields CDR1 MGHRA and CDR2 YSYEKL. V gave up 1 base and J gave up 4 bases; unmatched junction bases: 7. The CDR3 DNA reads as TGCGCCAGCAGCCAAGGAGGGGGCCAGGGGTACAATGAGCAGTTCTTC. This codes for CASSQGGGQGYNEQFF.

This clone was found a few times. The chain joins TRBV13 to TRBJ2-1; 12 bases are shared with TRBD2. V gave up 9 bases and J gave up 9 bases; unmatched junction bases: 12. The CDR3 loop spans 15 amino acids. CDR1 is PRHDT and CDR2 is FYEKMQ in the germline V gene (reference sequence). The CDR3 region is CASRTSGMGSGEQFF. In DNA, the CDR3 is TGTGCCAGTCGGACTAGCGGGATGGGGAGCGGTGAGCAGTTCTTC.

The chain employs TRBV11-3 and TRBJ2-1; 11 bases fit TRBD1. The V segment lost 6 bases and the J segment 7 bases; nucleotides outside the gene matches: 2. CDR1 SGHNT and CDR2 YENEEA come from the germline V gene. The CDR3 loop spans 13 amino acids. The CDR3 bases are TGTGCCAGCAGTGGACAGGGGGCAAATGAGCAGTTCTTC. It encodes CASSGQGANEQFF.

J is TRBJ1-2 and V is TRBV9; the D is unclear. Germline V CDR1 and CDR2: SGDLS, YYNGEE. V gave up 0 bases and J gave up 3 bases, with 12 bases separating them. The CDR3 runs to 15 residues. The CDR3 spells CASSVDLPAHYGYTF. In DNA form, the CDR3 reads TGTGCCAGCAGCGTAGACCTTCCAGCGCACTATGGCTACACCTTC. The full variable domain, with the rest looked up from reference TRBV9 and TRBJ1-2, is DSGVTQTPKHLITATGQRVTLRCSPRSGDLSVYWYQQSLDQGLQFLIQYYNGEERAKGNILERFSAQQFPDLHSELNLSSLELGDSALYFCASSVDLPAHYGYTFGSGTRLTVV.

This clone was seen more than once but under ten times. This chain joins TRBV28 and TRBJ2-2; TRBD2 matches 11 bases. Germline-derived CDR1 and CDR2 are MDHEN and SYDVKM. J lost 2 bases, V lost 5 bases, and 7 bases had no gene match. The CDR3 covers 17 residues. CDR3 nucleotides: TGTGCCAGCAGTCCCGCCGGGACTAGCGGTAACACCGGGGAGCTGTTTTTT. It specifies CASSPAGTSGNTGELFF.